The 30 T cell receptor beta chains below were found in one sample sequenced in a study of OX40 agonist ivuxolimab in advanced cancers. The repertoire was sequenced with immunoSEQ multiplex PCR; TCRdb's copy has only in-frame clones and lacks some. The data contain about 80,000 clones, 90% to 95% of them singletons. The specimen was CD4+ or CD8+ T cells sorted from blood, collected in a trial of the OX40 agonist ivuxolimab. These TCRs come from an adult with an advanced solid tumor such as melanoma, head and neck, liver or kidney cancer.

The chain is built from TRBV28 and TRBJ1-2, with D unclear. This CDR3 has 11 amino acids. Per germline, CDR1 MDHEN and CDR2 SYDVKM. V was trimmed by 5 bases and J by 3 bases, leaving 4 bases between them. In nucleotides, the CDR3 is TGTGCCAGCAGTGTCCACTATGGCTACACCTTC. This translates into CASSVHYGYTF.

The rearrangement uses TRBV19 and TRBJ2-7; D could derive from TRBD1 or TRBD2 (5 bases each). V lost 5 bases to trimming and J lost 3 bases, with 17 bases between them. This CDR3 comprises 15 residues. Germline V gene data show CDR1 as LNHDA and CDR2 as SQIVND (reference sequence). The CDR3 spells CASSLGTQGYYEQYF. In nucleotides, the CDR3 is TGTGCCAGTAGTCTGGGGACGCAAGGCTACTACGAGCAGTACTTC.

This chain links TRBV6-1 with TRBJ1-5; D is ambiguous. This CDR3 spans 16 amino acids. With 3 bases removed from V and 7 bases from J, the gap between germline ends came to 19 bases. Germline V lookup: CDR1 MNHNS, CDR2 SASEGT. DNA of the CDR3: TGTGCCAGCAGTGAGGACTATTCATGGGATCACCAGCCCCAGCATTTT. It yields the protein CASSEDYSWDHQPQHF.

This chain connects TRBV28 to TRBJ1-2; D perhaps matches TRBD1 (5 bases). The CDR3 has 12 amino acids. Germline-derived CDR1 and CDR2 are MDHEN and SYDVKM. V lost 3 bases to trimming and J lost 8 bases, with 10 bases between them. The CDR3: CASSFQGEGYTF. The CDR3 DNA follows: TGTGCCAGCAGTTTTCAGGGAGAAGGCTACACCTTC.

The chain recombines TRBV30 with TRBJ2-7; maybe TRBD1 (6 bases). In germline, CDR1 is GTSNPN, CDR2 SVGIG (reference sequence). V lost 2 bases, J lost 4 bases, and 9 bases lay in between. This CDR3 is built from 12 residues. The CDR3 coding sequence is TGTGCCTGGAGTAAGACAGGTTACGAGCAGTACTTC. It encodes CAWSKTGYEQYF.

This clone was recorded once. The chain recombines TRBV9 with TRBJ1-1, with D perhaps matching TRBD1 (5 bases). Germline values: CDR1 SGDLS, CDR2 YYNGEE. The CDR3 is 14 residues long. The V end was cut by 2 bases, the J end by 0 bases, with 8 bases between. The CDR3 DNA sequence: TGTGCCAGCAGCGTTTCGGGGCTGAACACTGAAGCTTTCTTT. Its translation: CASSVSGLNTEAFF.

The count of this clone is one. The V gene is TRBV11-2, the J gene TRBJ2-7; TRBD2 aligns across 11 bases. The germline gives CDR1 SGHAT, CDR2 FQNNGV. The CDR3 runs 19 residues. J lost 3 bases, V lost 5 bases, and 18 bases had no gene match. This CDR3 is CASSAKQTILAGGNYEQYF. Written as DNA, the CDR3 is TGTGCCAGCAGCGCTAAACAAACTATCCTAGCGGGAGGAAACTACGAGCAGTACTTC.

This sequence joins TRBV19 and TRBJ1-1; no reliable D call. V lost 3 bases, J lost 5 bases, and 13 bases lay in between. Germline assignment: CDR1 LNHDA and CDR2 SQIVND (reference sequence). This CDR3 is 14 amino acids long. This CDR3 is CASSIYASSTEAFF. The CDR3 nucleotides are TGTGCCAGTAGTATCTACGCCAGTAGTACTGAAGCTTTCTTT.

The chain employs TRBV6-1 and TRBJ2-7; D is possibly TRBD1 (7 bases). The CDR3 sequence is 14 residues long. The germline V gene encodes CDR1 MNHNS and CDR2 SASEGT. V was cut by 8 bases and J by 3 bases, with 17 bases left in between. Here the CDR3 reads CASSPNRGGYEQYF. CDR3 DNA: TGTGCCAGCTCCCCCAACAGGGGAGGCTACGAGCAGTACTTC.

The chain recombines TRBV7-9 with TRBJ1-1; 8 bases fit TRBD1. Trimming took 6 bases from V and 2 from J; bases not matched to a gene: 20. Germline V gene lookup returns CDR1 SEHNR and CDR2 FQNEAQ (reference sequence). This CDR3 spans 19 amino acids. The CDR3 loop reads CASRTATGQGNLLNTEAFF. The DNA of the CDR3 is TGTGCCAGCAGAACCGCCACAGGACAGGGAAACTTACTTAACACTGAAGCTTTCTTT.

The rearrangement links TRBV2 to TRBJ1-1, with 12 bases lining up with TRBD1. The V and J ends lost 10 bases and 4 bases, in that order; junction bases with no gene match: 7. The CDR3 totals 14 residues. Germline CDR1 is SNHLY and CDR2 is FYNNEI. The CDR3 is CATVPGQGATEAFF. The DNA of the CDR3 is TGTGCCACCGTCCCGGGACAGGGGGCCACTGAAGCTTTCTTT.

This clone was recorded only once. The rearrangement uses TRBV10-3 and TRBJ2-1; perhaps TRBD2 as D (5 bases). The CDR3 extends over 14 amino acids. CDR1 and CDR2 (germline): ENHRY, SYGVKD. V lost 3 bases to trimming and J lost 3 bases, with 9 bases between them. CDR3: CAISDEGDYNEQFF. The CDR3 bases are TGTGCCATCAGTGATGAGGGAGACTACAATGAGCAGTTCTTC.

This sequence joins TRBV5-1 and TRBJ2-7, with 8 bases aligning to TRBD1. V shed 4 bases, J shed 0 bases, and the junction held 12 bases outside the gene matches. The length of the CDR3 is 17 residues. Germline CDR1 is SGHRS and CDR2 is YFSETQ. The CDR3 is CASSPKDRAFSSYEQYF. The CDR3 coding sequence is TGCGCCAGCAGCCCTAAGGACAGGGCCTTCTCCTCCTACGAGCAGTACTTC.

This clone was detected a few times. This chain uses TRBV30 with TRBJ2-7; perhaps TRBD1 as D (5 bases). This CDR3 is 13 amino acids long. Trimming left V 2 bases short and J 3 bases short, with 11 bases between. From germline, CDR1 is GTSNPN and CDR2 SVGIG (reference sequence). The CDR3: CAWSRRGGYEQYF. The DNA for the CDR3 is TGTGCCTGGAGTCGTAGGGGCGGCTACGAGCAGTACTTC.

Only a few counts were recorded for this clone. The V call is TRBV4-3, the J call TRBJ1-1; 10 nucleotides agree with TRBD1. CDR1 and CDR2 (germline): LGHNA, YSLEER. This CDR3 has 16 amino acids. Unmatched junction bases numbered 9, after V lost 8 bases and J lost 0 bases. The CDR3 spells CASGTGAGGMNTEAFF. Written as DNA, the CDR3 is TGCGCCAGCGGGACAGGGGCCGGGGGCATGAACACTGAAGCTTTCTTT.

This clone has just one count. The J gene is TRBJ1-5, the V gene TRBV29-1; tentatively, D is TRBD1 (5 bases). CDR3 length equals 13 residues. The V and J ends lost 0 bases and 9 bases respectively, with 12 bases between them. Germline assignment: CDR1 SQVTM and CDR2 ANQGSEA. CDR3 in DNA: TGCAGCGTTGAAGAGGGGGGGATTGGGCCCCAGCATTTT. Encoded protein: CSVEEGGIGPQHF.

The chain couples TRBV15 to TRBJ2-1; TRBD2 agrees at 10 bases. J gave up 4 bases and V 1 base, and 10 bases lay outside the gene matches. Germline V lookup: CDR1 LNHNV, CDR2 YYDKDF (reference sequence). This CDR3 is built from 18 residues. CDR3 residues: CATSRAHLASGGYNEQFF. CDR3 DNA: TGTGCCACCAGCAGAGCACACCTAGCTAGCGGGGGATACAATGAGCAGTTCTTC. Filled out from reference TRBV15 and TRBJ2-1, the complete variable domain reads DAMVIQNPRYQVTQFGKPVTLSCSQTLNHNVMYWYQQKSSQAPKLLFHYYDKDFNNEADTPDNFQSRRPNTSFCFLDIRSPGLGDTAMYLCATSRAHLASGGYNEQFFGPGTRLTVL.

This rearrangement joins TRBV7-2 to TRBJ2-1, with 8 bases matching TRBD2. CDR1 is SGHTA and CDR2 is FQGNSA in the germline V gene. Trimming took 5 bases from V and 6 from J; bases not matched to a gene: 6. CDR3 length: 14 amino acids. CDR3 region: CASSPQRESNEQFF. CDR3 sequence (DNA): TGTGCCAGCAGCCCACAGCGGGAGTCCAATGAGCAGTTCTTC.

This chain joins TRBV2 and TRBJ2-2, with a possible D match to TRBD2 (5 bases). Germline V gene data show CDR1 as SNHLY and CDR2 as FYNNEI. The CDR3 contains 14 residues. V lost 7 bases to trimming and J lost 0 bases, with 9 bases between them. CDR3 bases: TGTGCCAGCATAGAGGGAACGAACACCGGGGAGCTGTTTTTT. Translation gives CASIEGTNTGELFF.

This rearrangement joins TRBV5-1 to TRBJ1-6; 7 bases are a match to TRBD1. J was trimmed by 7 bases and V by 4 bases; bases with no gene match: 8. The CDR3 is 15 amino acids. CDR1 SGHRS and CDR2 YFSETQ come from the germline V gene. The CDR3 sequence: CASSRSGTENSPLHF. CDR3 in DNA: TGCGCCAGCAGCAGATCCGGGACAGAAAATTCACCCCTCCACTTT.

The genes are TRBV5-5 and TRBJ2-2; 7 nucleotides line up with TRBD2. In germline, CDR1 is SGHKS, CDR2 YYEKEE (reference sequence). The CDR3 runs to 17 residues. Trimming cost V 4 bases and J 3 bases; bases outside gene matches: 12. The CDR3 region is CASSPRTAGVYTGELFF. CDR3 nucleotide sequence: TGTGCCAGCAGCCCGAGGACGGCGGGAGTTTACACCGGGGAGCTGTTTTTT.

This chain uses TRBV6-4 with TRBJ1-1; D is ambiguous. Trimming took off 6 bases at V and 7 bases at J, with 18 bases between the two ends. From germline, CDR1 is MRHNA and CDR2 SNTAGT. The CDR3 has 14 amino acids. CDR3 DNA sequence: TGTGCCAGCAGCCCGCTAGGACCGGAAAATGAAGCTTTCTTT. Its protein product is CASSPLGPENEAFF.

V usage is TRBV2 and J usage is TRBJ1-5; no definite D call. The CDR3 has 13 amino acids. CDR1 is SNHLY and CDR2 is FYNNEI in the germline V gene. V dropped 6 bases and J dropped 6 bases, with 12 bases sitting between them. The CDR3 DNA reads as TGTGCCAGCAGGGGGAGGAACGGTCAGCCCCAGCATTTT. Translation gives CASRGRNGQPQHF.

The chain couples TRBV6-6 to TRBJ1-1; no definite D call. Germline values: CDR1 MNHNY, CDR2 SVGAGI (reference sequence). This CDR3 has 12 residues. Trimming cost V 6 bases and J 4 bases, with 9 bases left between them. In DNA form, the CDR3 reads TGTGCCAGCAGCCCCGAGTTCACTGAAGCTTTCTTT. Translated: CASSPEFTEAFF.

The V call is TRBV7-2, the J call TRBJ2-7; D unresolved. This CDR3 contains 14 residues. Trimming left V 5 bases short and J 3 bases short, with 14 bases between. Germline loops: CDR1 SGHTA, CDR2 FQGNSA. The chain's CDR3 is CASSPPTLGYEQYF. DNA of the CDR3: TGTGCCAGCAGCCCACCGACCCTGGGCTACGAGCAGTACTTC.

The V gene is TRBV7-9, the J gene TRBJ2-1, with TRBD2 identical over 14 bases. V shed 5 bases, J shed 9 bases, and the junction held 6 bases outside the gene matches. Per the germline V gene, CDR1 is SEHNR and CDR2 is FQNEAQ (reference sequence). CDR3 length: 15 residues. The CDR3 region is CASSPGLAGEAEQFF. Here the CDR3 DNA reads TGTGCCAGCAGCCCGGGACTAGCGGGAGAAGCTGAGCAGTTCTTC.

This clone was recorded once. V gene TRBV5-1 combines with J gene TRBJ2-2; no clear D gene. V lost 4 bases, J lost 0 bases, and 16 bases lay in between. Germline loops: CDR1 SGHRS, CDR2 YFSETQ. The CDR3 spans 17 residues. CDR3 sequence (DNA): TGCGCCAGCAGCCTCTCTACCAAGGGAACGAACACCGGGGAGCTGTTTTTT. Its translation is CASSLSTKGTNTGELFF.

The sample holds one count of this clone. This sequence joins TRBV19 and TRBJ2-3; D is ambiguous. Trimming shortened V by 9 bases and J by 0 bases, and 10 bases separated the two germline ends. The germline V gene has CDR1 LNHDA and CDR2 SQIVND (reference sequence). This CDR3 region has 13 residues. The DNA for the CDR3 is TGTGCCAGCCAACACGCTAGCACAGATACGCAGTATTTT. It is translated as CASQHASTDTQYF.

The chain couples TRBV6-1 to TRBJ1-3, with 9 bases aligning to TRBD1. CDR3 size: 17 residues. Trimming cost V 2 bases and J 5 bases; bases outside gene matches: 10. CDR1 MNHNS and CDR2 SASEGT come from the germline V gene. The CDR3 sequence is CASSEPPGQGKRNTIYF. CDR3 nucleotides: TGTGCCAGCAGTGAACCCCCCGGACAGGGGAAAAGAAACACCATATATTTT.

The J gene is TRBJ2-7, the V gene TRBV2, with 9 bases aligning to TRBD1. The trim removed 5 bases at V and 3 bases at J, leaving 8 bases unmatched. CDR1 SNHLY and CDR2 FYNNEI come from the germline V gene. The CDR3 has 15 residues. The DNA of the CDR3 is TGTGCCAGCAGTAAGGGACAGGGTTACAGCTACGAGCAGTACTTC. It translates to CASSKGQGYSYEQYF.